The TCR beta chain under discussion was sequenced for a study of blood T cell repertoires in COVID-19. TCRdb keeps only in-frame clones here, not all; method: immunoSEQ multiplex PCR. This sample has hundreds of thousands of clones, with around 82% found just once. Cohorts were assigned according to the clinical history that participants reported. This receptor was identified in a man in his thirties or forties with acute COVID-19. The source material was PBMCs or T cells enriched from blood (not recorded which).

Here the CDR3 DNA reads TGTGCCACCAGCAGAGACGGGGAAGGCGAGCAGTACTTC. Translated: CATSRDGEGEQYF. The chain is built from TRBV15 and TRBJ2-7; a weak D match, TRBD2 (5 bases). The germline gives CDR1 LNHNV, CDR2 YYDKDF (reference sequence). The CDR3 extends over 13 amino acids. Trimming took 0 bases from V and 6 from J, leaving 9 bases between them.